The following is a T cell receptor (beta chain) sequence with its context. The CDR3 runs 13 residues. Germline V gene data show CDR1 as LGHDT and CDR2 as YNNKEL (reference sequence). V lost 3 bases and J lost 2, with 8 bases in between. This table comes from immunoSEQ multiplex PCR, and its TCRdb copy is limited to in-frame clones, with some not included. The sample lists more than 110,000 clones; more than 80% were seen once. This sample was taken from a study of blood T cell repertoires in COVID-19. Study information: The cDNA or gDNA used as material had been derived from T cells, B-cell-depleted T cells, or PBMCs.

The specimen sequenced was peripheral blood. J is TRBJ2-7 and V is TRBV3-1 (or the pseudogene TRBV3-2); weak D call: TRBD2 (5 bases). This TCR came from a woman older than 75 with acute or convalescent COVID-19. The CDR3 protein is CASSHREPYEQYF. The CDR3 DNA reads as TGTGCCAGCAGCCACCGGGAACCCTACGAGCAGTACTTC.